These 18 T cell receptor beta chains came from one sample sequenced in a study of spatial heterogeneity in lung cancer. Indicated time point: sample taken at primary tumor resection. In TCRdb, the 5' RACE reads were re-called with MiXCR into one record per CDR3 protein. The sample lists tens of thousands of distinct CDR3 sequences, approximately 12% occurring once. Sequenced here: PBMCs, sampled at surgery. The receptors stem from a male donor with early-stage non-small cell lung cancer.

This chain uses TRBV28 with TRBJ2-7, with D unresolved. Germline CDR1 and CDR2: MDHEN and SYDVKM. The CDR3 runs 11 residues. V was cut by 6 bases and J by 7 bases, with 10 bases left in between. The chain's CDR3 is CASSQLFEQYF. The DNA for the CDR3 is TGTGCCAGCAGCCAGCTTTTTGAGCAGTACTTC. Full variable domain (rest looked up from reference TRBV28 and TRBJ2-7): DVKVTQSSRYLVKRTGEKVFLECVQDMDHENMFWYRQDPGLGLRLIYFSYDVKMKEKGDIPEGYSVSREKKERFSLILESASTNQTSMYLCASSQLFEQYFGPGTRLTVT.

The V call is TRBV3-2, the J call TRBJ2-3; the table gives TRBD2 as D, unverified against the DNA. TRBV3-2 is listed as a pseudogene. CDR3 length: 17 residues. The CDR3 here is CASSLRMTSGTTDTQYF. CDR3 nucleotides: TGTGCCAGCAGTCTTCGAATGACTAGCGGGACCACAGATACGCAGTATTTT.

This clonotype has at least ten counts. The V call is TRBV30, the J call TRBJ2-2, with a possible D match to TRBD1 (5 bases). The CDR3 sequence is 15 residues long. Germline loops: CDR1 GTSNPN, CDR2 SVGIG (reference sequence). V shed 1 base and J shed 1 base, with 10 bases lying between them. DNA of the CDR3: TGTGCCTGGAGTGCAGTCACAGGGAACACCGGGGAGCTGTTTTTT. Amino acid sequence: CAWSAVTGNTGELFF.

This clonotype was detected ten times or more. For the CDR3, the DNA is TGTGCCAGCAGCTTAGGGAGGCCTACTAATGGCTACACCTTC. Its protein product is CASSLGRPTNGYTF. The rearrangement joins TRBV7-9 to TRBJ1-2, with D hard to call. Germline CDR1 reads SEHNR; CDR2 reads FQNEAQ (reference sequence). V lost 1 base to trimming and J lost 6 bases, with 12 bases between them. There are 14 residues in the CDR3.

This clonotype was observed a handful of times. The chain combines TRBV11-2 with TRBJ1-1; 7 nucleotides align to TRBD1. The CDR3 extends over 13 amino acids. The V and J ends lost 3 bases and 3 bases, in that order; junction bases with no gene match: 1. CDR1 and CDR2 (germline): SGHAT, FQNNGV. CDR3 residues: CASSFGTDTEAFF. DNA for the CDR3: TGTGCCAGCAGCTTCGGGACAGACACTGAAGCTTTCTTT.

This chain connects TRBV24-1 to TRBJ2-4; D is undetermined. The CDR3 consists of 16 residues. Germline lookup yields CDR1 KGHDR and CDR2 SFDVKD. V was shortened by 2 bases and J by 2 bases, with 12 bases between the two germline ends. The CDR3 spells CATSDSSGSSKNIQYF. DNA for the CDR3: TGTGCCACCAGTGATTCTTCTGGTTCCTCCAAAAACATTCAGTACTTC.

This clonotype was counted only a few times. The V and J genes are TRBV7-2 and TRBJ1-6; 7 positions match TRBD1. Germline trimming cut 5 bases from V and 6 bases from J; bases unmatched to any gene: 7. Germline CDR1 is SGHTA and CDR2 is FQGNSA. The CDR3 has 15 residues. CDR3: CASSRGQQFNSPLHF. In nucleotides, the CDR3 is TGTGCCAGCAGCCGGGGACAGCAATTTAATTCACCCCTCCACTTT.

This clonotype was recorded a few times. The CDR3 coding sequence is TGTGCCAGCAGCTCTCGGACAGGGATCAATGAGCAGTTCTTC. Protein sequence: CASSSRTGINEQFF. This rearrangement joins TRBV11-1 to TRBJ2-1; the match to TRBD1 covers 8 bases. The CDR3 loop spans 14 amino acids. Germline V gives CDR1 SGHAT, CDR2 FQDESV (reference sequence). J lost 6 bases, V lost 4 bases, and 5 bases had no gene match.

The rearrangement uses TRBV9 and TRBJ2-1; no clear D gene. V lost 1 base and J lost 7, with 12 bases in between. The CDR3 has 14 amino acids. Germline assignment: CDR1 SGDLS and CDR2 YYNGEE. CDR3 sequence: CASSVRADTNEQFF. The CDR3 DNA reads TGTGCCAGCAGCGTACGGGCTGACACAAATGAGCAGTTCTTC.

This clonotype was picked up a small number of times. The chain uses TRBV5-1 and TRBJ2-5; 10 bases fit TRBD2. The CDR3 totals 14 residues. Germline V gives CDR1 SGHRS, CDR2 YFSETQ. Trimming cost V 4 bases and J 2 bases; bases outside gene matches: 2. The CDR3 bases are TGCGCCAGCAGCGTTAGCGGGGGGCAAGAGACCCAGTACTTC. This codes for CASSVSGGQETQYF.

Only a few counts were recorded for this clonotype. The rearrangement uses TRBV12-3 or TRBV12-4 and TRBJ2-3; the match to TRBD1 covers 7 bases. CDR3 length: 14 residues. V shed 1 base, J shed 8 bases, and the junction held 6 bases outside the gene matches. The CDR3 DNA reads TGTGCCAGCAGTTTAGGACAGGGAGTCCCTACGCAGTATTTT. It yields the protein CASSLGQGVPTQYF.

The genes are TRBV7-2 and TRBJ2-7; no definite D call. Germline V gene sequence: CDR1 SGHTA, CDR2 FQGNSA. The germline V and J ends were trimmed by 2 bases and 2 bases, with 10 bases remaining between them. This CDR3 contains 14 residues. CDR3 loop: CASSLYSGPYEQYF. CDR3 in DNA: TGTGCCAGCAGCTTATATAGTGGGCCCTACGAGCAGTACTTC.

Only a few counts were recorded for this clonotype. The genes are TRBV12-3 or TRBV12-4 and TRBJ2-2, with 8 bases fitting TRBD2. The junction had 5 bases not matched to a gene; V was cut back by 3 bases and J by 5 bases. There are 15 residues in the CDR3. CDR3 nucleotide sequence: TGTGCCAGCAGTTTTCTTCCGGGGGGGACCGGGGAGCTGTTTTTT. The encoded protein is CASSFLPGGTGELFF.

The chain combines TRBV18 with TRBJ2-7; TRBD1 matches 9 bases. Unmatched junction bases numbered 5, after V lost 2 bases and J lost 3 bases. This CDR3 region has 15 residues. Germline CDR1 and CDR2: KGHSH and LQKENI. The CDR3 here is CASSPSGQGIYEQYF. The DNA for the CDR3 is TGTGCCAGCTCACCATCGGGACAGGGTATCTACGAGCAGTACTTC.

This clonotype was counted only a few times. The V gene is TRBV28, the J gene TRBJ2-6; 8 nucleotides agree with TRBD1. This CDR3 is built from 16 residues. Trimming removed 5 bases from V and 1 base from J; junction bases left unmatched: 4. Germline V gives CDR1 MDHEN, CDR2 SYDVKM. CDR3 nucleotides: TGTGCCAGCAGTGGACAGGGACTTTCTGGGGCCAACGTCCTGACTTTC. It specifies CASSGQGLSGANVLTF.

This clonotype was detected only a few times. The rearrangement links TRBV12-3 or TRBV12-4 to TRBJ2-2, with a weak D call TRBD2 (6 bases). The CDR3 sequence is 13 residues long. Trimming took off 1 base at V and 9 bases at J, with 9 bases between the two ends. The CDR3 here is CASSLGRDRELFF. CDR3 nucleotides: TGTGCCAGCAGTTTAGGGAGGGATCGGGAGCTGTTTTTT.

In this sample, this clonotype turned up a few times. This rearrangement joins TRBV6-5 to TRBJ1-1; D call uncertain. This CDR3 has 12 residues. The V gene lost 6 bases and the J gene lost 7 bases, with 12 bases spanning the gap. Germline assignment: CDR1 MNHEY and CDR2 SVGAGI. The CDR3 sequence is CASRPNGGEAFF. The CDR3 region has the DNA TGTGCCAGCAGACCCAATGGCGGTGAAGCTTTCTTT.

The chain carries TRBV30 and TRBJ1-2; D possibly corresponds to TRBD1 (6 bases). The CDR3 covers 12 residues. The germline V gene encodes CDR1 GTSNPN and CDR2 SVGIG (reference sequence). V dropped 2 bases and J dropped 6 bases, with 10 bases sitting between them. The CDR3 protein is CAWSRQVDGYTF. The CDR3 bases are TGTGCCTGGAGTCGACAGGTCGATGGCTACACCTTC.